This T cell receptor beta chain was obtained from a study of T cell responses to AZD1222 COVID-19 vaccine. In regard to this clone: The antigen is undetermined.

TCRdb keeps only in-frame clones here, not all; method: immunoSEQ multiplex PCR. The table lists about 110,000 clones, about 82% of them singletons, with 2.5% to 4% in the top ten. Study findings and constraints: Seropositivity was recorded at baseline in only a handful of AZD1222 recipients.

The CDR3 extends over 15 amino acids. Germline assignment: CDR1 LNHDA and CDR2 SQIVND (reference sequence). V was clipped by 3 bases and J by 3 bases, with 15 bases between them. The sequence came from an adult in good health. This chain uses TRBV19 with TRBJ2-7; possibly TRBD2 for D (5 bases). The starting material was peripheral blood, obtained on day 0 of AZD1222 vaccination. DNA for the CDR3: TGTGCCAGTAGTATGCTCGGGGTTGGAAACTACGAGCAGTACTTC. Its translation: CASSMLGVGNYEQYF. Combining the CDR3 with reference TRBV19 and TRBJ2-7 gives the whole variable domain DGGITQSPKYLFRKEGQNVTLSCEQNLNHDAMYWYRQDPGQGLRLIYYSQIVNDFQKGDIAEGYSVSREKKESFPLTVTSAQKNPTAFYLCASSMLGVGNYEQYFGPGTRLTVT.